The 6 T cell receptor beta chains in this list originate from one sample, sequenced in a study of T-cell reconstitution after alpha-beta-depleted transplantation in children. The authors prepared the TCRbeta library with unique molecular identifiers. TCRdb itself ran the PCR reads through MiXCR, one entry per CDR3 protein. The sample includes approximately 300,000 distinct CDR3 sequences, about a tenth of them seen just once. Sequencing was performed on PBMCs, taken before TCRalphabeta/CD19-depleted stem cell transplant. The receptor source for this set is a boy younger than two with acute myeloid leukemia, due to receive a stem cell transplant.

Of note for this clonotype: This could be a read error, since a much larger clone is one nucleotide away. The chain carries TRBV20-1 and TRBJ2-7, with a possible D match to TRBD2 (6 bases). The length of the CDR3 is 14 residues. V lost 5 bases, J lost 6 bases, and 20 bases lay in between. Germline V gene lookup returns CDR1 DFQATT and CDR2 SNEGSKA (reference sequence). CDR3 in amino acids: CSAGGEREIGEQYF. In DNA, the CDR3 is TGCAGTGCTGGAGGGGAACGGGAGATAGGCGAGCAGTACTTC.

This clonotype was recorded many times. The genes are TRBV7-6 and TRBJ2-5; 9 bases fit TRBD2. The CDR3 is made up of 16 amino acids. CDR1 and CDR2 from the germline V gene are SGHVS and FNYEAQ. J was trimmed by 3 bases and V by 5 bases; bases with no gene match: 10. CDR3 sequence (DNA): TGTGCCAGCAGCCGAAACCCTGGGACTAGCAAAGAGACCCAGTACTTC. This codes for CASSRNPGTSKETQYF.

The genes are TRBV5-5 and TRBJ2-1; D not resolved. With 4 bases removed from V and 0 bases from J, the gap between germline ends came to 17 bases. The length of the CDR3 is 17 residues. Germline V gene data show CDR1 as SGHKS and CDR2 as YYEKEE (reference sequence). The CDR3 spells CASSAPFGRSSYNEQFF. The CDR3 nucleotides are TGTGCCAGCAGCGCCCCTTTTGGGCGCAGCTCCTACAATGAGCAGTTCTTC.

This clonotype was counted many times. The rearrangement uses TRBV19 and TRBJ2-1; 10 bases are shared with TRBD1. The ends lost 5 bases at V and 3 bases at J; junction bases unmatched: 7. Germline loops: CDR1 LNHDA, CDR2 SQIVND (reference sequence). The CDR3 covers 16 residues. CDR3 bases: TGTGCCAGTAGTGACCCGGGACAGGGGTTCTACAATGAGCAGTTCTTC. Translating gives CASSDPGQGFYNEQFF.

V usage is TRBV12-3 or TRBV12-4 and J usage is TRBJ2-1; maybe TRBD1 (6 bases). Trimming took 4 bases from V and 3 from J, leaving 22 bases between them. The CDR3 loop spans 18 amino acids. CDR3 region: CASSSQFVGRGCYNEQFF. The CDR3 DNA is TGTGCCAGCAGTTCCCAATTTGTCGGCAGGGGCTGCTACAATGAGCAGTTCTTC.

This clonotype was counted at least ten times. The DNA for the CDR3 is TGCAGTGCTAGCACCGGGACCCCAGGGGAGACCCAGTACTTC. As protein: CSASTGTPGETQYF. This chain joins TRBV20-1 and TRBJ2-5; D is tentatively TRBD1 or TRBD2 (5 bases each). This CDR3 comprises 14 residues. Trimming left V 3 bases short and J 5 bases short, with 16 bases between. Germline-derived CDR1 and CDR2 are DFQATT and SNEGSKA (reference sequence).